This T cell receptor beta chain came from a study of blood T cell repertoires in COVID-19. Across the study: Nucleic acid was either cDNA or gDNA, and it came from T cells, B-cell-depleted T cells, or PBMCs.

Measured with immunoSEQ multiplex PCR; TCRdb has only the in-frame clones, and not every one. The sample holds 80,000 or so clones, roughly 90% seen once. The receptor comes from a man aged 50-59 years with acute or convalescent COVID-19. The sequenced sample was peripheral blood.

For the CDR3, the DNA is TGTGCCAGCTCACCCAGGGGGGAGGAGACCCAGTACTTC. It is translated as CASSPRGEETQYF. The chain carries TRBV18 and TRBJ2-5; the D gene is possibly TRBD1 (7 bases). V lost 3 bases, J lost 5 bases, and 10 bases lay in between. CDR3 length equals 13 residues. The germline V gene has CDR1 KGHSH and CDR2 LQKENI.